This entry features one TCR beta chain sequence. Its antigen is as yet unknown. This entry belongs to a study of cytomegalovirus exposure and HLA in healthy donors. General study points: Specificity of three CMV-associated chains for CMV antigens was verified in vitro.

Trimming cost V 4 bases and J 7 bases; bases outside gene matches: 22. CDR1 and CDR2 from the germline V gene are MGHRA and YSYEKL. The CDR3 is 18 residues long. 60 Vbeta and 13 Jbeta primers were used in PCR. The repertoire was sequenced with immunoSEQ multiplex PCR; TCRdb's copy has only in-frame clones and lacks some. The data contain approximately 140,000 clones, 70% to 85% of them seen just once; the ten biggest clones take up 2.7%. The J gene is TRBJ2-7, the V gene TRBV4-1, with 7 positions matching TRBD1. Sequencing was done on a sample of PBMCs. The TCR was taken from a boy between 2 and 10 years old in good health and CMV-seronegative. The CDR3 DNA follows: TGCGCCAGCAGCCCAAACGGACCCGGGACAGAACTATTTGGGGAGCAGTACTTC. Its protein product is CASSPNGPGTELFGEQYF.